The 28 T cell receptor beta chains below were found in one sample sequenced in a study of siplizumab effects on memory and regulatory T cells. Data came from immunoSEQ multiplex PCR; TCRdb stores just in-frame clones and leaves some out. Of about 99,000 clones in the sample, more than 85% were seen once. Sequencing used Tregs sorted from blood. The receptor source for this set is a human donor in good health.

The CDR3 here is CASSGPARGGRSYNEQFF. CDR3 DNA sequence: TGTGCCAGCAGCGGACCGGCCCGAGGCGGACGCTCCTACAATGAGCAGTTCTTC. The gene calls are TRBV2 and TRBJ2-1; D is unclear. CDR3 length: 18 residues. V was clipped by 6 bases and J by 0 bases, with 21 bases between them. CDR1 is SNHLY and CDR2 is FYNNEI in the germline V gene.

The CDR3 nucleotides read TGTGCCTGGAGTGCCATAAACCCCAGGGTGCCTGAGCAGTTCTTC. This gives the protein CAWSAINPRVPEQFF. V and J are TRBV30 and TRBJ2-1; maybe TRBD1 (5 bases). V gave up 1 base and J gave up 9 bases, with 19 bases separating them. The CDR3 consists of 15 residues. Germline V gene data show CDR1 as GTSNPN and CDR2 as SVGIG (reference sequence).

The chain carries TRBV6-1 and TRBJ2-3; weak D call: TRBD2 (5 bases). The V end lost 2 bases, the J end lost 8 bases, and 23 bases lay between the germline ends. The CDR3 runs 17 residues. Germline V gene data show CDR1 as MNHNS and CDR2 as SASEGT. Here the CDR3 DNA reads TGTGCCAGCAGTGAACCCGGGGTGACTACAATCCCCCCTACGCAGTATTTT. Encoded protein: CASSEPGVTTIPPTQYF.

CDR3 DNA sequence: TGTGCCAGCCAGCCCGGGGGAGGCAATGAGCAGTTCTTC. The encoded protein is CASQPGGGNEQFF. This chain uses TRBV6-5 with TRBJ2-1; possible D gene TRBD2, 6 bases. The V and J ends lost 8 bases and 6 bases respectively, with 14 bases between them. The CDR3 consists of 13 residues. Germline CDR1 and CDR2: MNHEY and SVGAGI.

This rearrangement joins TRBV27 to TRBJ2-7; D may be TRBD1 (6 bases). The germline CDR1 and CDR2 sequences are MNHEY and SMNVEV (reference sequence). Trimming pared 6 bases from V and 0 bases from J, leaving 12 bases between. The CDR3 runs to 14 residues. The CDR3 nucleotides are TGTGCCAGCAGCCGGACAGTGCTCTCCTACGAGCAGTACTTC. The encoded protein is CASSRTVLSYEQYF.

V is TRBV18 and J is TRBJ1-2, with D perhaps matching TRBD1 (5 bases). The CDR3 loop spans 15 amino acids. V was trimmed by 1 base and J by 4 bases, leaving 13 bases between them. Germline CDR1 reads KGHSH; CDR2 reads LQKENI. The CDR3 region has the DNA TGTGCCAGCTCACCACAAAGGGGATTGGGCTATGGCTACACCTTC. Encoded protein: CASSPQRGLGYGYTF.

The rearrangement joins TRBV30 to TRBJ1-1; D gene unclear. V was shortened by 0 bases and J by 7 bases, with 15 bases between the two germline ends. CDR1 and CDR2 (germline): GTSNPN, SVGIG (reference sequence). The CDR3 spans 14 residues. The CDR3 nucleotides read TGTGCCTGGAGTGTTTCATTCCAAAGGTATGAAGCTTTCTTT. Amino acid sequence: CAWSVSFQRYEAFF.

This rearrangement joins TRBV6-6 to TRBJ1-2, with unresolved D. Trimming cost V 2 bases and J 5 bases, with 9 bases left between them. Germline CDR1 is MNHNY and CDR2 is SVGAGI (reference sequence). The CDR3 runs 13 residues. In DNA, the CDR3 is TGTGCCAGCAGTTACGGTATGGGGTATGGCTACACCTTC. Protein: CASSYGMGYGYTF.

This chain connects TRBV11-3 to TRBJ2-5; 7 bases line up with TRBD2. V was pared by 4 bases and J by 5 bases, with 10 bases of the junction left unmatched. The CDR3 has 15 residues. Germline V gene lookup returns CDR1 SGHNT and CDR2 YENEEA. For the CDR3, the DNA is TGTGCCAGCAGCTCTGGAATCTCGCGGGGGGAGACCCAGTACTTC. This gives the protein CASSSGISRGETQYF.

J is TRBJ1-2 and V is TRBV5-8; the D gene is possibly TRBD1 (5 bases). CDR3 length: 13 residues. Germline V lookup: CDR1 SGHTS, CDR2 YDEGEE. V lost 4 bases to trimming and J lost 3 bases, with 10 bases between them. CDR3 region: CASSRDADYGYTF. In DNA, the CDR3 is TGTGCCAGCAGCAGGGACGCGGACTATGGCTACACCTTC.

This chain connects TRBV28 to TRBJ1-3; D is unresolved. Trimming took off 3 bases at V and 0 bases at J, with 6 bases between the two ends. Germline CDR1 MDHEN, CDR2 SYDVKM. CDR3 length: 14 amino acids. This CDR3 is CASSFEGSGNTIYF. The CDR3 bases are TGTGCCAGCAGTTTTGAGGGCTCTGGAAACACCATATATTTT.

The genes are TRBV7-2 and TRBJ2-1, with a weak D call TRBD1 (6 bases). CDR3 length equals 15 residues. Between the trimmed V and J ends, which lost 5 bases and 9 bases, there was a span of 20 bases. Germline lookup yields CDR1 SGHTA and CDR2 FQGNSA. The CDR3 DNA is TGTGCCAGCAGCCAACCGGGACACGTTACGGGTGAGCAGTTCTTC. This codes for CASSQPGHVTGEQFF.

The J gene is TRBJ2-2, the V gene TRBV7-9; 8 bases match TRBD1. The CDR3 covers 15 residues. The V gene end was trimmed by 5 bases and the J gene end by 4 bases; junction bases not matched to a gene: 6. The germline V gene has CDR1 SEHNR and CDR2 FQNEAQ (reference sequence). The CDR3 reads CASSPGQGSTGELFF. CDR3 sequence (DNA): TGTGCCAGCAGCCCTGGACAGGGAAGCACCGGGGAGCTGTTTTTT.

The genes are TRBV7-2 and TRBJ2-1, with no clear D. V lost 4 bases and J 7 bases, leaving 11 bases between the germline ends. This CDR3 contains 13 residues. Germline lookup yields CDR1 SGHTA and CDR2 FQGNSA. CDR3 residues: CASSSSLVNEQFF. The CDR3 DNA reads TGTGCCAGCAGCTCCTCTTTAGTTAATGAGCAGTTCTTC.

This clone has a single count. The chain employs TRBV4-3 and TRBJ2-7; 9 nucleotides line up with TRBD1. The V gene end was trimmed by 4 bases and the J gene end by 4 bases; junction bases not matched to a gene: 5. The CDR3 runs 14 residues. Germline-derived CDR1 and CDR2 are LGHNA and YSLEER. The DNA for the CDR3 is TGCGCCAGCAGCCTGGACAGGGGATCTTACGAGCAGTACTTC. This translates into CASSLDRGSYEQYF.

CDR3 nucleotides: TGTGCCAGCAGCTTAGAAGGAAACAATCAGCCCCAGCATTTT. Translated, it gives CASSLEGNNQPQHF. This chain joins TRBV7-2 and TRBJ1-5; no clear D gene. Trimming removed 1 base at V and 3 bases at J, with 7 bases between. The CDR3 has 14 residues. Germline V CDR1 and CDR2: SGHTA, FQGNSA.

J is TRBJ2-6 and V is TRBV19, with TRBD2 as a possible D gene (6 bases). CDR3 length: 18 amino acids. Germline V gene sequence: CDR1 LNHDA, CDR2 SQIVND (reference sequence). V lost 6 bases, J lost 0 bases, and 18 bases lay in between. In nucleotides, the CDR3 is TGTGCCAGTAGCCCATTTTCGGGCGGGGTCTCTGGGGCCAACGTCCTGACTTTC. Translated: CASSPFSGGVSGANVLTF. Complete variable domain (other parts from reference TRBV19 and TRBJ2-6): DGGITQSPKYLFRKEGQNVTLSCEQNLNHDAMYWYRQDPGQGLRLIYYSQIVNDFQKGDIAEGYSVSREKKESFPLTVTSAQKNPTAFYLCASSPFSGGVSGANVLTFGAGSRLTVL.

The chain couples TRBV27 to TRBJ1-3; D possibly corresponds to TRBD1 (6 bases). From germline, CDR1 is MNHEY and CDR2 SMNVEV (reference sequence). The CDR3 consists of 14 residues. The ends were cut back, 2 bases at V and 2 bases at J, with 7 bases in the middle. The CDR3 region is CASSLQGTGNTIYF. DNA for the CDR3: TGTGCCAGCAGTTTACAGGGGACTGGAAACACCATATATTTT.

V and J are TRBV7-8 and TRBJ2-1, with 10 positions matching TRBD1. The CDR3 is 17 amino acids. Germline-derived CDR1 and CDR2 are SGHVS and FQNEAQ. V dropped 5 bases and J dropped 5; count of bases not matched to a gene: 12. Written as DNA, the CDR3 is TGTGCCAGCAGCCAAATCCGCCGGGACAGGGGCCACAATGAGCAGTTCTTC. Translation: CASSQIRRDRGHNEQFF. Variable domain in full (rest from reference TRBV7-8 and TRBJ2-1): GAGVSQSPRYKVAKRGQDVALRCDPISGHVSLFWYQQALGQGPEFLTYFQNEAQLDKSGLPSDRFFAERPEGSVSTLKIQRTQQEDSAVYLCASSQIRRDRGHNEQFFGPGTRLTVL.

The chain is built from TRBV7-9 and TRBJ1-5; the D gene is possibly TRBD1 (6 bases). The V gene's germline CDR1 is SEHNR and CDR2 FQNEAQ (reference sequence). This CDR3 region has 15 residues. V lost 1 base, J lost 5 bases, and 12 bases lay in between. CDR3: CASSLGRQADQPQHF. The CDR3 coding sequence is TGTGCCAGCAGCTTAGGTAGACAGGCGGATCAGCCCCAGCATTTT. Drawing the rest from reference TRBV7-9 and TRBJ1-5, the complete variable domain is DTGVSQNPRHKITKRGQNVTFRCDPISEHNRLYWYRQTLGQGPEFLTYFQNEAQLEKSRLLSDRFSAERPKGSFSTLEIQRTEQGDSAMYLCASSLGRQADQPQHFGDGTRLSIL.

The chain has TRBV11-2 and TRBJ1-4; D is ambiguous. Trimming took 6 bases from V and 8 from J, leaving 13 bases between them. The length of the CDR3 is 13 residues. Germline V lookup: CDR1 SGHAT, CDR2 FQNNGV. The CDR3 DNA is TGTGCCAGCAGTTTGCTCGGTGGGGAAAAACTGTTTTTT. This encodes CASSLLGGEKLFF.

The rearrangement links TRBV19 to TRBJ1-5; weak D call: TRBD1 (5 bases). The V end lost 5 bases, the J end lost 6 bases, and 14 bases lay between the germline ends. This CDR3 comprises 14 residues. Germline CDR1 reads LNHDA; CDR2 reads SQIVND (reference sequence). DNA for the CDR3: TGTGCCAGTAGTCTGCTGGCGGGGCGTCAGCCCCAGCATTTT. This gives the protein CASSLLAGRQPQHF.

The V and J genes are TRBV6-1 and TRBJ1-3; tentatively, D is TRBD1 (5 bases). Germline-derived CDR1 and CDR2 are MNHNS and SASEGT. The CDR3 length is 15 residues. V was trimmed by 6 bases and J by 0 bases, leaving 12 bases between them. The CDR3 DNA sequence: TGTGCCAGCAGGGGGGGACGGAGCTCTGGAAACACCATATATTTT. Its protein is CASRGGRSSGNTIYF.

The chain has TRBV18 and TRBJ2-1; D not certain. Germline-derived CDR1 and CDR2 are KGHSH and LQKENI. Trimming took 0 bases from V and 7 from J, leaving 10 bases between them. This CDR3 is built from 14 residues. The CDR3 sequence is CASSPPHTGNEQFF. The CDR3 DNA sequence: TGTGCCAGCTCACCACCCCACACTGGGAATGAGCAGTTCTTC.

V and J are TRBV5-4 and TRBJ2-4; D gene uncertain. Germline V gives CDR1 SGHNT, CDR2 YYREEE (reference sequence). Trimming pared 0 bases from V and 5 bases from J, leaving 6 bases between. The CDR3 extends over 13 amino acids. The CDR3 here is CASSLAAENIQYF. The CDR3 DNA sequence: TGTGCCAGCAGCTTGGCCGCGGAAAACATTCAGTACTTC. The full variable domain, rest sourced from reference TRBV5-4 and TRBJ2-4, is ETGVTQSPTHLIKTRGQQVTLRCSSQSGHNTVSWYQQALGQGPQFIFQYYREEENGRGNFPPRFSGLQFPNYSSELNVNALELDDSALYLCASSLAAENIQYFGAGTRLSVL.

This rearrangement joins TRBV6-1 to TRBJ1-1; D is ambiguous. The V gene's germline CDR1 is MNHNS and CDR2 SASEGT. Trimming left V 6 bases short and J 0 bases short, with 8 bases between. The CDR3 extends over 13 amino acids. For the CDR3, the DNA is TGTGCCAGCAGAGATTGGATGAACACTGAAGCTTTCTTT. Translated, it gives CASRDWMNTEAFF.

The chain couples TRBV19 to TRBJ2-7, with TRBD2 as a possible D gene (6 bases). The V end was cut by 3 bases, the J end by 1 base, with 10 bases between. CDR3 length equals 14 residues. Germline V gene sequence: CDR1 LNHDA, CDR2 SQIVND (reference sequence). In DNA, the CDR3 is TGTGCCAGTAGTATTGTGGGAGGATCCTACGAGCAGTACTTC. This sequence encodes CASSIVGGSYEQYF.

The V gene is TRBV7-9, the J gene TRBJ2-1; D might be TRBD2 (6 bases). Germline CDR1 SEHNR, CDR2 FQNEAQ (reference sequence). The CDR3 loop spans 16 amino acids. Trimming left V 5 bases short and J 5 bases short, with 19 bases between. The CDR3 loop is CASSQVGTRRNNEQFF. The CDR3, as DNA: TGTGCCAGCAGCCAGGTGGGGACTCGCCGAAACAATGAGCAGTTCTTC.